These T cell receptor beta chains were read from a single sample in a study of read filtering for tumor transcriptome and immune sequencing. TCRdb recomputed calls from the reads with MiXCR, one row per CDR3 protein. The table includes 100,000 to 150,000 distinct CDR3 sequences, approximately 13% detected once. The source material was a population of CD138-negative cells sorted from bone marrow. The receptor source for this set is a donor aged 40 or over with multiple myeloma. CDR3s include the opening cysteine and the closing phenylalanine or tryptophan. Each record gives: J gene, CDR3 length, D gene, clone size, V gene, CDR3 DNA, CDR3 protein. The D gene is left open where the match is weak. The size of a clone is reported for some rows only, either as once, few or many, or as a class for expanded clones.

j_call: TRBJ2-7
cdr3_length: 13
d_call: TRBD1
clone_size: many
v_call: TRBV12-5
cdr3_nt: TGTGCTAGACCAGGACAGGGGTCGGACGAGCAGTACTTC
cdr3_aa: CARPGQGSDEQYF

j_call: TRBJ2-1
cdr3_length: 14
d_call: .
clone_size: many
v_call: TRBV4-2
cdr3_nt: TGTGCCAGCAGCCGGTCCGGGACAACCAATGAGCAGTTCTTC
cdr3_aa: CASSRSGTTNEQFF

j_call: TRBJ1-3
cdr3_length: 15
d_call: .
clone_size: few
v_call: TRBV20-1
cdr3_nt: TGCAGAGCTAGAGATGGGACGGAGGCTGGAAACACCATATATTTT
cdr3_aa: CRARDGTEAGNTIYF

j_call: TRBJ1-1
cdr3_length: 14
d_call: .
clone_size: many
v_call: TRBV20-1
cdr3_nt: TGCAGTGCTAGAGTAGACATCACGAACACTGAAGCTTTCTTT
cdr3_aa: CSARVDITNTEAFF

j_call: TRBJ2-1
cdr3_length: 16
d_call: TRBD2
clone_size: many
v_call: TRBV7-2
cdr3_nt: TGTGCCAGCAGCTTAGGGGGGACTAGCGGCCACAATGAGCAGTTCTTC
cdr3_aa: CASSLGGTSGHNEQFF

j_call: TRBJ2-7
cdr3_length: 15
d_call: TRBD1
clone_size: many
v_call: TRBV10-2
cdr3_nt: TGCGCCAGCAGGCCCGAATCGACAGGGGCCTACGAGCAGTACTTC
cdr3_aa: CASRPESTGAYEQYF

j_call: TRBJ2-1
cdr3_length: 18
d_call: .
clone_size: many
v_call: TRBV7-2
cdr3_nt: TGTGCCAGCAGCTATGGAGCACGGACGGAGCGGGCTTACAATGAGCAGTTCTTC
cdr3_aa: CASSYGARTERAYNEQFF

j_call: TRBJ1-1
cdr3_length: 13
d_call: TRBD1
clone_size: .
v_call: TRBV10-2
cdr3_nt: TGCGCCAGCAACAGGGGCGAGAACGCTGAAGCTTCCTTT
cdr3_aa: CASNRGENAEASF

j_call: TRBJ2-2
cdr3_length: 16
d_call: .
clone_size: .
v_call: TRBV5-1
cdr3_nt: TGCGCCAGCAGCCCAAACCGGGAGCTCAACACCGGGGAGCTGTTTTTT
cdr3_aa: CASSPNRELNTGELFF

j_call: TRBJ2-1
cdr3_length: 16
d_call: TRBD2
clone_size: many
v_call: TRBV20-1
cdr3_nt: TGCAGTGCTAGAGCCGAGGGGGTAGCGGGGCACAATGAGCAGTTCTTC
cdr3_aa: CSARAEGVAGHNEQFF

j_call: TRBJ1-1
cdr3_length: 16
d_call: .
clone_size: many
v_call: TRBV5-5
cdr3_nt: TGTGCCAGCAGCTACCCCGGGACTTCCTCGAACACTGAAGCTTTCTTT
cdr3_aa: CASSYPGTSSNTEAFF

j_call: TRBJ2-7
cdr3_length: 16
d_call: TRBD2
clone_size: many
v_call: TRBV6-2/TRBV6-3
cdr3_nt: TGTGCCAGCAGTTACTCTCTGGCGGGAGTCAAAAACGAGCAGTACTTC
cdr3_aa: CASSYSLAGVKNEQYF

j_call: TRBJ1-2
cdr3_length: 14
d_call: .
clone_size: .
v_call: TRBV7-2
cdr3_nt: TGTGCCAGCAGCTTAGGACAGATTAACTATGGCTACACCTTC
cdr3_aa: CASSLGQINYGYTF

j_call: TRBJ2-7
cdr3_length: 16
d_call: TRBD1
clone_size: many
v_call: TRBV5-1
cdr3_nt: TGCGCCAGCAGCTTTACCACATCGACAGGGGTCGACGAGCAGTACTTC
cdr3_aa: CASSFTTSTGVDEQYF

j_call: TRBJ1-1
cdr3_length: 14
d_call: .
clone_size: many
v_call: TRBV4-3
cdr3_nt: TGCGCCAGCAGCCAAGAGGAGGCAGGCACTGAAGCTTTCTTT
cdr3_aa: CASSQEEAGTEAFF